A selection of T cell receptor beta chains follows, all from one sample in a study of patients and donors after allogeneic stem cell transplantation. A single record per CDR3 protein comes from TCRdb applying MiXCR to the RT-PCR reads. The sample records about 110,000 distinct CDR3 sequences, around 35% being singletons. The sample consisted of blood, either unsorted or a sorted T cell fraction (not recorded which). The receptor source for this set is a human donor who was either an allogeneic HSCT recipient or a stem cell or donor lymphocyte infusion donor (not recorded which). It is not recorded whose cells these are; they may come from a transplant donor. The CDR3 runs from the conserved cysteine through the conserved F or W. Fields, in order: CDR3 protein, CDR3 DNA, J gene, D gene, V gene, clone size. A D gene is named only where the DNA matches it firmly. Not all rows give a size; the values are once, few, many and, for expanded clones, a class.

CDR3: CSARDPQGLSYNEQFF; DNA: TGCAGTGCTAGAGATCCGCAAGGCTTATCCTACAATGAGCAGTTCTTC; J: TRBJ2-1; D: NA; V: TRBV20-1; size: NA
CDR3: CATNSGANVLTF; DNA: TGTGCCACTAACTCTGGGGCCAACGTCCTGACTTTC; J: TRBJ2-6; D: NA; V: TRBV12-3/TRBV12-4; size: NA
CDR3: CASSTTSGRSDTQYF; DNA: TGTGCCAGCAGTACGACTAGCGGGAGGTCGGATACGCAGTATTTT; J: TRBJ2-3; D: TRBD2; V: TRBV3-1; size: NA
CDR3: CASSFRKQGSAFF; DNA: TGTGCCAGCAGTTTCCGCAAACAGGGATCGGCTTTCTTT; J: TRBJ1-1; D: NA; V: TRBV12-3/TRBV12-4; size: NA
CDR3: CASSFGGPRTDTQYF; DNA: TGTGCCAGCAGCTTCGGGGGCCCCCGCACAGATACGCAGTATTTT; J: TRBJ2-3; D: NA; V: TRBV11-2; size: NA
CDR3: CASSFSSFGELFF; DNA: TGTGCCAGCAGTTTTTCTAGCTTCGGGGAGCTGTTTTTT; J: TRBJ2-2; D: NA; V: TRBV28; size: once
CDR3: CASSNTGNTEQFF; DNA: TGTGCCAGCAGCAATACAGGGAATACTGAGCAGTTCTTC; J: TRBJ2-1; D: NA; V: TRBV11-3; size: NA
CDR3: CASSQAQTHRLNTGELFF; DNA: TGCGCCAGCAGCCAAGCCCAGACTCACAGGCTCAACACCGGGGAGCTGTTTTTT; J: TRBJ2-2; D: NA; V: TRBV4-3; size: NA
CDR3: CASFGGQPSPLHF; DNA: TGTGCCAGCTTCGGCGGCCAACCTTCACCCCTCCACTTT; J: TRBJ1-6; D: NA; V: TRBV7-3; size: few
CDR3: CASSLGNSGETQYF; DNA: TGTGCCAGCAGCTTAGGAAACTCCGGAGAGACCCAGTACTTC; J: TRBJ2-5; D: NA; V: TRBV7-3; size: NA
CDR3: CASSFAGYYGYTF; DNA: TGTGCCAGCAGTTTTGCAGGATACTATGGCTACACCTTC; J: TRBJ1-2; D: NA; V: TRBV28; size: NA
CDR3: CSARNSGSYNEQFF; DNA: TGCAGTGCTAGGAACAGCGGGTCCTACAATGAGCAGTTCTTC; J: TRBJ2-1; D: NA; V: TRBV20-1; size: NA
CDR3: CASSRTGTANQPQHF; DNA: TGCGCCAGCAGCCGAACCGGGACAGCTAATCAGCCCCAGCATTTT; J: TRBJ1-5; D: TRBD1; V: TRBV4-1; size: few
CDR3: CASSYGAQETQYF; DNA: TGTGCCAGCAGTTACGGAGCCCAAGAGACCCAGTACTTC; J: TRBJ2-5; D: NA; V: TRBV6-5; size: NA
CDR3: CASSLGLAGNTIYF; DNA: TGTGCCAGCAGCTTAGGTTTGGCCGGAAACACCATATATTTT; J: TRBJ1-3; D: NA; V: TRBV7-2; size: many
CDR3: CSATQGHEQYF; DNA: TGCAGCGCAACACAGGGCCACGAGCAGTACTTC; J: TRBJ2-7; D: NA; V: TRBV29-1; size: once
CDR3: CSGRTGALNTEAFF; DNA: TGCAGTGGCAGGACAGGGGCCCTGAACACTGAAGCTTTCTTT; J: TRBJ1-1; D: TRBD1; V: TRBV20-1; size: NA
CDR3: CASSFPNTEAFF; DNA: TGTGCCAGCAGCTTTCCGAACACTGAAGCTTTCTTT; J: TRBJ1-1; D: NA; V: TRBV7-9; size: many
CDR3: CSARRDGNSPLHF; DNA: TGCAGTGCACGGAGGGACGGGAATTCACCCCTCCACTTT; J: TRBJ1-6; D: NA; V: TRBV20-1; size: few
CDR3: CASSLAYGLGETQYF; DNA: TGTGCCAGCAGTTTAGCCTACGGGTTAGGGGAGACCCAGTACTTC; J: TRBJ2-5; D: NA; V: TRBV27; size: NA
CDR3: CASSQDSPWWTVNTEAFF; DNA: TGTGCCAGCAGCCAAGACAGCCCGTGGTGGACCGTGAACACTGAAGCTTTCTTT; J: TRBJ1-1; D: NA; V: TRBV3-1; size: few
CDR3: CASSYRLAGGEQFF; DNA: TGTGCCAGCAGTTACCGGCTAGCGGGAGGTGAGCAGTTCTTC; J: TRBJ2-1; D: TRBD2; V: TRBV6-2/TRBV6-3; size: few
CDR3: CASSLLNTEAFF; DNA: TGTGCCAGCAGCTTGTTGAACACTGAAGCTTTCTTT; J: TRBJ1-1; D: NA; V: TRBV12-3/TRBV12-4; size: many
CDR3: CASSVGGVGGNTIYF; DNA: TGTGCCAGCAGCGTAGGAGGGGTAGGAGGAAACACCATATATTTT; J: TRBJ1-3; D: NA; V: TRBV9; size: NA
CDR3: CASSLSSEGTNTEAFF; DNA: TGTGCCAGCAGTTTGTCTAGCGAGGGGACGAACACTGAAGCTTTCTTT; J: TRBJ1-1; D: NA; V: TRBV28; size: NA
CDR3: CASSLSWEADTQYF; DNA: TGTGCCAGCAGCCTTAGTTGGGAGGCAGATACGCAGTATTTT; J: TRBJ2-3; D: NA; V: TRBV7-2; size: NA
CDR3: CASSLARGRAPNEQFF; DNA: TGCGCCAGCAGCTTGGCTCGCGGGAGGGCCCCCAATGAGCAGTTCTTC; J: TRBJ2-1; D: TRBD2; V: TRBV5-1; size: few
CDR3: CASNPGQGRSYTF; DNA: TGTGCCAGCAATCCGGGACAGGGGAGAAGCTACACCTTC; J: TRBJ1-2; D: TRBD1; V: TRBV6-5; size: few
CDR3: CASSPGTGPTGYTF; DNA: TGTGCCAGCAGCCCCGGGACAGGGCCGACTGGCTACACCTTC; J: TRBJ1-2; D: TRBD1; V: TRBV12-3/TRBV12-4; size: NA
CDR3: CATQGLLNTGELFF; DNA: TGTGCCACCCAAGGACTCCTGAACACCGGGGAGCTGTTTTTT; J: TRBJ2-2; D: NA; V: TRBV24-1; size: few
CDR3: CASSFTYPGQGKYGYTF; DNA: TGTGCCAGCAGCTTCACCTACCCGGGACAGGGAAAATATGGCTACACCTTC; J: TRBJ1-2; D: TRBD1; V: TRBV7-2; size: few
CDR3: CASSPGPTGELFF; DNA: TGTGCTAGCAGCCCCGGACCCACCGGGGAGCTGTTTTTT; J: TRBJ2-2; D: NA; V: TRBV7-7; size: once
CDR3: CASSPGPQAYNEQFF; DNA: TGTGCCAGCAGCCCCGGACCCCAGGCCTACAATGAGCAGTTCTTC; J: TRBJ2-1; D: NA; V: TRBV6-4; size: NA
CDR3: CSEGSSDTQYF; DNA: TGCAGTGAAGGGAGTTCGGATACGCAGTATTTT; J: TRBJ2-3; D: NA; V: TRBV20-1; size: few
CDR3: CASRAGLRAEKLFF; DNA: TGTGCCAGCAGGGCAGGGCTGCGGGCTGAAAAACTGTTTTTT; J: TRBJ1-4; D: NA; V: TRBV6-6; size: NA
CDR3: CASSPGQNTGELFF; DNA: TGCGCCAGCAGCCCGGGACAGAACACCGGGGAGCTGTTTTTT; J: TRBJ2-2; D: NA; V: TRBV4-1; size: NA
CDR3: CASSSPGLRQETQYF; DNA: TGTGCCAGCAGTTCCCCGGGACTTCGCCAAGAGACCCAGTACTTC; J: TRBJ2-5; D: NA; V: TRBV28; size: NA
CDR3: CSFYSEYSYNEQFF; DNA: TGCAGCTTCTACAGCGAATACTCCTACAATGAGCAGTTCTTC; J: TRBJ2-1; D: NA; V: TRBV20-1; size: NA
CDR3: CATSAVDGTDTQYF; DNA: TGTGCCACCAGTGCCGTCGACGGCACAGATACGCAGTATTTT; J: TRBJ2-3; D: NA; V: TRBV24-1; size: few
CDR3: CASSPSDRNIQYF; DNA: TGTGCCAGCTCGCCGAGTGATCGGAACATTCAGTACTTC; J: TRBJ2-4; D: NA; V: TRBV18; size: NA
CDR3: CASSREGFGYTF; DNA: TGTGCCAGCTCGCGGGAAGGCTTTGGCTACACCTTC; J: TRBJ1-2; D: NA; V: TRBV27; size: NA
CDR3: CASSLANANTGELFF; DNA: TGTGCCAGCAGCTTAGCTAACGCGAACACCGGGGAGCTGTTTTTT; J: TRBJ2-2; D: NA; V: TRBV7-6; size: few
CDR3: CSALQGVYGYTF; DNA: TGCAGTGCGTTACAGGGGGTCTATGGCTACACCTTC; J: TRBJ1-2; D: TRBD1; V: TRBV20-1; size: many
CDR3: CSAVRENNEQFF; DNA: TGCAGTGCTGTCCGAGAAAACAATGAGCAGTTCTTC; J: TRBJ2-1; D: NA; V: TRBV20-1; size: NA
CDR3: CASSIGTGNTGELFF; DNA: TGTGCCAGTAGTATCGGGACGGGGAACACCGGGGAGCTGTTTTTT; J: TRBJ2-2; D: NA; V: TRBV19; size: few
CDR3: CSVVTGEETQYF; DNA: TGCAGCGTTGTAACAGGGGAGGAGACCCAGTACTTC; J: TRBJ2-5; D: TRBD1; V: TRBV29-1; size: NA
CDR3: CSARDLAEGKADTQYF; DNA: TGCAGTGCTAGAGACTTAGCGGAAGGGAAGGCAGATACGCAGTATTTT; J: TRBJ2-3; D: NA; V: TRBV20-1; size: few
CDR3: CSVVRGMNTEAFF; DNA: TGCAGCGTTGTGAGGGGCATGAACACTGAAGCTTTCTTT; J: TRBJ1-1; D: NA; V: TRBV29-1; size: many
CDR3: CASSGTGLGTEAFF; DNA: TGTGCCAGCAGTGGCACTGGGTTGGGCACTGAAGCTTTCTTT; J: TRBJ1-1; D: NA; V: TRBV2; size: few
CDR3: CASSRDLGAERNTEAFF; DNA: TGTGCCAGCAGCCGGGACCTGGGTGCTGAAAGGAACACTGAAGCTTTCTTT; J: TRBJ1-1; D: NA; V: TRBV7-9; size: NA
CDR3: CASSLGTAGYTF; DNA: TGTGCCAGCAGCCTCGGGACCGCTGGCTACACCTTC; J: TRBJ1-2; D: NA; V: TRBV7-2; size: few
CDR3: CASSSRQGNGYTF; DNA: TGTGCCAGCAGCTCTAGACAGGGTAATGGCTACACCTTC; J: TRBJ1-2; D: TRBD1; V: TRBV7-2; size: few
CDR3: CATSPGRTITPLHF; DNA: TGTGCCACCTCGCCTGGGCGGACCATTACACCCCTCCACTTT; J: TRBJ1-6; D: NA; V: TRBV15; size: few
CDR3: CASSQDRGWYGYTF; DNA: TGTGCCAGCAGCCAGGACAGGGGATGGTATGGCTACACCTTC; J: TRBJ1-2; D: TRBD1; V: TRBV4-2; size: NA
CDR3: CSAPPGNGEKLFF; DNA: TGCAGTGCCCCTCCAGGGAATGGTGAAAAACTGTTTTTT; J: TRBJ1-4; D: NA; V: TRBV20-1; size: NA
CDR3: CSVEDRGGYNEQFF; DNA: TGCAGCGTTGAAGATCGTGGGGGGTACAATGAGCAGTTCTTC; J: TRBJ2-1; D: NA; V: TRBV29-1; size: NA
CDR3: CASSQALLNNEQFF; DNA: TGCGCCAGCAGCCAAGCCCTACTAAACAATGAGCAGTTCTTC; J: TRBJ2-1; D: NA; V: TRBV4-3; size: many